This T cell receptor beta chain comes out of a study of shared clonotypes between healthy human individuals (dated by TCRdb to the early 2020s). The study in broad terms: A few men and a couple of women, aged 18 to 49 years, made up the cohort. Per donor, three plates each were used for CD4 naive and CD4 memory, two for CD8 naive, and one for CD8 memory. The study deeply sequenced blood TCR repertoires of about 5 healthy adults to estimate repertoire size and the extent of clonotype sharing between individuals. To increase sequencing depth and limit assay-specific biases, TCR repertoire library preparation and sequencing were carried out by different laboratories using diverse techniques. Per donor, leukapheresis produced somewhere between about 0.94 and 9.5 billion PBMCs.

V is clipped by 7 bases and J by 8 bases, and the sequence between their germline boundaries is 17 bases long. From the cysteine up to the phenylalanine, the CDR3 has a length of 13 residues. Only CDR3 DNA remains: 39 bases, in frame from the first base. Via the germline V gene (reference sequence), CDR1 is MNHEY and CDR2 SMNVEV. CD8 naive samples consisted of CD45RO-negative cells that were positively selected for CCR7, yielding a CD45RA+CCR7+ population without TemRA cells. Healthy HIV-negative adults with no recently reported acute infections or vaccinations were included as donors. Only Caucasian adults living in Nashville, Tennessee, USA were represented among the donors. After blood collection by leukapheresis, PBMCs were isolated using Ficoll-Histopaque density gradient centrifugation and then cryopreserved in the vapor phase of liquid nitrogen. Analytical flow cytometry was used to check the purity and quantity of each magnetically sorted T cell population. Genomic DNA was isolated from every sorted fraction and measured by UV absorbance on a Nanodrop 2000c.

On this clone: What antigen it recognizes has not been identified. No base quality values were provided; no much bigger clone lies one nucleotide off.

Using the deep immunoSEQ assay, multiplex PCR amplified TCR CDR3 regions from genomic DNA. Extracted genomic DNA from each cell subset was spread evenly across all wells of several immunoSEQ 96-well plates, with each plate serving as a replicate. For sorted subsets, 200 to 250 ng of genomic DNA, equivalent to 30,000 or so T cell genomes, went into each replicate PCR. The purified libraries were quantified using a Qubit 3.0 fluorometer, sized with a Bioanalyzer 2100, and then quantified again using the KAPA Library Quantification kit. A separate single-read 150-cycle Illumina NextSeq 550 flow cell was used to sequence each immunoSEQ 96-well plate. The study's own analysis went as follows. The immunoSEQ output contained only junctional sequences without quality scores, so filtering could not match that applied to full-length reads. Sequences were annotated with PyIR, a Python wrapper for IgBLAST v1.9, using IMGT germline references to assign V/J genes and CDR3. Reads with weak V/J assignments (E-value above 1e-6), missing CDR3, stop codons, out-of-frame junctions, or ambiguous translated residues were removed. V3J clonotypes were defined as sequences sharing an identical inferred V gene, J gene, and CDR3 amino acid sequence. To compute the percentage overlap between repertoires, the number of shared unique clonotypes was divided by the size of the smaller repertoire. Three approaches were used to assess repertoire richness: RTK rarefaction, the Chao1 estimator, and Recon v2.1 estimates of unobserved clonotypes. Generation probabilities were computed with OLGA for all TCRbeta clonotypes obtained by the gDNA method from a handful of donors. TCRdb provides this immuneACCESS table in a form limited to in-frame rearrangements. Some clones are lacking; in checked studies, under half of them reflect an unresolved V gene, and why the rest are absent is not known. Clonal size and the V and J genes are those of that table, whereas D and trimming came from the DNA. A total of around 2,000,000 clones appear in this sample, roughly 95% of them only once. Of the sample, around 1.1% falls within the top ten clones.

The paper's findings and limits, for the study overall: Sampling was limited to blood, and TCR repertoires in tissue likely differ from TCR repertoires in blood. Pairwise subsampling led to the expectation that sequencing depth would affect the degree of clonotype sharing among donors. Even with the large sequencing depth, rarefaction of the sorted-subset datasets indicated that sequencing was incomplete. Sharing across four donors was observed for around 5% of naive CD4, over 3% of naive CD8, roughly 2.4% of memory CD4, and roughly 0.4% of memory CD8 clonotypes. Because the study included a small number of donors, the genetic and exposure-history diversity represented was limited. Naive subsets generally had larger estimated clonotype richness than memory subsets. Clonotypes shared by all four sorted-subset donors showed higher generation probabilities than non-shared clonotypes.

The V and J genes are TRBV27 and TRBJ1-1; the D segment could be TRBD1, given 6 matching bases. The sample consisted of naive CD8+ T cells sorted from blood. The sample's cell subset or site label, decoded: CD45RA+CCR7+. This receptor was taken from a man aged 18 to 29 in good health. In nucleotides, the sequence is TGTGCCAGCAACTACCGCAGGGGCACCGAAGCTTTCTTT. Its translation reads: CASNYRRGTEAFF.